These 14 T cell receptor beta chains were all obtained from the same sample, sequenced in a study of blood T cells in healthy people across ages. For the second PCR, which ran for roughly 7 to 11 cycles, a sample-barcoded 5' primer and a J-beta primer mix were used. TCRdb passed the 5' RACE reads through MiXCR, listing each CDR3 protein once. The table has 660,000 or so distinct CDR3 sequences, roughly 50% seen once. The sequenced material came from blood. These receptors originate from a man aged 60-69 years in good health.

The table lists this clonotype with a few counts. This chain joins TRBV20-1 and TRBJ1-6; D is ambiguous. The V and J ends lost 0 bases and 0 bases respectively, with 12 bases between them. This CDR3 spans 17 amino acids. Germline V gene sequence: CDR1 DFQATT, CDR2 SNEGSKA (reference sequence). For the CDR3, the DNA is TGCAGTGCTAGAGATCTAAGGGAGAGCTCCTATAATTCACCCCTCCACTTT. This sequence encodes CSARDLRESSYNSPLHF.

The chain carries TRBV4-2 and TRBJ2-2; 9 bases are shared with TRBD2. The CDR3 length is 18 residues. Looked up from germline, CDR1 is LGHNA and CDR2 is YNFKEQ. J lost 5 bases, V lost 0 bases, and 10 bases had no gene match. The DNA of the CDR3 is TGTGCCAGCAGCCAAGACCGAGCGGGGGGTCCTATGACCGGGGAGCTGTTTTTT. It is translated as CASSQDRAGGPMTGELFF.

V usage is TRBV14 and J usage is TRBJ1-1; 8 positions agree with TRBD1. With V trimmed by 4 bases and J by 7 bases, 5 bases remained unmatched. Germline V CDR1 and CDR2: SGHDN, FVKESK. The CDR3 is 13 residues long. The CDR3 coding sequence is TGTGCCAGCAGCCTGACAGGGGCTGATGAAGCTTTCTTT. This gives the protein CASSLTGADEAFF.

The count of this clonotype is one. The genes are TRBV29-1 and TRBJ1-1; D is ambiguous. Trimming shortened V by 1 base and J by 7 bases, and 16 bases separated the two germline ends. From germline, CDR1 is SQVTM and CDR2 ANQGSEA. The CDR3 spans 14 residues. The CDR3 nucleotides read TGCAGCGTTGAAGGAAGCCTGGCGGGGTTTGAAGCTTTCTTT. It translates to CSVEGSLAGFEAFF.

The gene calls are TRBV11-2 and TRBJ1-6, with 8 bases that match TRBD1. The trim removed 8 bases at V and 1 base at J, leaving 4 bases unmatched. The CDR3 consists of 15 residues. CDR1 is SGHAT, CDR2 FQNNGV, per germline. This CDR3 is CASQDRESYNSPLHF. DNA for the CDR3: TGTGCCAGCCAGGACAGGGAATCCTATAATTCACCCCTCCACTTT. Combining the CDR3 with reference TRBV11-2 and TRBJ1-6 gives the whole variable domain EAGVAQSPRYKIIEKRQSVAFWCNPISGHATLYWYQQILGQGPKLLIQFQNNGVVDDSQLPKDRFSAERLKGVDSTLKIQPAKLEDSAVYLCASQDRESYNSPLHFGNGTRLTVT.

This clonotype was recorded a few times. This chain links TRBV3-1 with TRBJ1-1, with D tentatively TRBD1 (5 bases). The CDR3 consists of 14 residues. Looked up from germline, CDR1 is LGHDT and CDR2 is YNNKEL (reference sequence). V shed 4 bases and J shed 10 bases, with 19 bases lying between them. The CDR3 DNA reads TGTGCCAGCAGCCGAGAGGCAGGGTCGGAGCGAGCTTTCTTT. Translation gives CASSREAGSERAFF.

The rearrangement uses TRBV12-3 or TRBV12-4 and TRBJ2-3, with no clear D. This CDR3 is 14 amino acids long. V was shortened by 2 bases and J by 6 bases, with 12 bases between the two germline ends. The CDR3 region is CASSLRAPQDTQYF. CDR3 coding DNA: TGTGCCAGCAGTTTAAGGGCTCCCCAGGATACGCAGTATTTT.

There are a few counts of this clonotype. The chain has TRBV7-2 and TRBJ2-1; 10 bases align to TRBD2. CDR1 SGHTA and CDR2 FQGNSA come from the germline V gene. CDR3 length: 18 amino acids. Trimming took 4 bases from V and 0 from J; bases not matched to a gene: 9. Written as DNA, the CDR3 is TGTGCCAGCAGCTCTTGGACTAGCGGTCGCAGCTCCTACAATGAGCAGTTCTTC. Amino acids: CASSSWTSGRSSYNEQFF.

This clonotype was picked up a small number of times. V and J are TRBV12-3 or TRBV12-4 and TRBJ2-6; 7 nucleotides line up with TRBD1. The V segment lost 5 bases and the J segment 9 bases; nucleotides outside the gene matches: 4. The CDR3 is 13 residues long. Here the CDR3 reads CASSPGQINVLTF. CDR3 in DNA: TGTGCCAGCAGTCCGGGACAGATCAACGTCCTGACTTTC.

In DNA form, the CDR3 reads TGCAGTGCTAGAGATTGGGACAGGGCATACGCCAATGAGCAGTTCTTC. Translation gives CSARDWDRAYANEQFF. This sequence joins TRBV20-1 and TRBJ2-1, with 9 bases that match TRBD1. The V segment lost 0 bases and the J segment 6 bases; nucleotides outside the gene matches: 9. Germline assignment: CDR1 DFQATT and CDR2 SNEGSKA (reference sequence). This CDR3 spans 16 amino acids.

The chain combines TRBV10-3 with TRBJ2-5; unclear D gene. The CDR3 is 12 residues long. Per germline, CDR1 ENHRY and CDR2 SYGVKD. With 4 bases removed from V and 5 bases from J, the gap between germline ends came to 8 bases. CDR3: CAISASDETQYF. DNA of the CDR3: TGTGCCATCAGTGCTAGTGATGAGACCCAGTACTTC.

V and J are TRBV29-1 and TRBJ2-3; 15 nucleotides match TRBD2. CDR3 length: 19 residues. The V gene's germline CDR1 is SQVTM and CDR2 ANQGSEA. The V gene end was trimmed by 4 bases and the J gene end by 3 bases; junction bases not matched to a gene: 14. CDR3 bases: TGCAGCGTTGGCCCGGGACTAGCGGGGGGCTGGGGGGGTACAGATACGCAGTATTTT. This gives the protein CSVGPGLAGGWGGTDTQYF.

This clonotype was seen a few times. This chain uses TRBV4-1 with TRBJ2-7, with 8 bases that match TRBD2. Germline CDR1 reads MGHRA; CDR2 reads YSYEKL. The CDR3 extends over 15 amino acids. J gave up 0 bases and V 6 bases, and 7 bases lay outside the gene matches. The CDR3 DNA sequence: TGCGCCAGCAGGGAAACTAGCGGCGACTCCTACGAGCAGTACTTC. Translation gives CASRETSGDSYEQYF.

This clonotype was seen more than once but under ten times. This sequence joins TRBV11-2 and TRBJ2-3; no reliable D call. The V end was cut by 0 bases, the J end by 1 base, with 11 bases between. From germline, CDR1 is SGHAT and CDR2 FQNNGV. The CDR3 is made up of 16 amino acids. The CDR3 DNA is TGTGCCAGCAGCTTAGATTTTGGTGGGGGCACAGATACGCAGTATTTT. Its protein is CASSLDFGGGTDTQYF.